Shown below are 32 T cell receptor beta chains from a single sample sequenced in a study of shared clonotypes between healthy human individuals. The protocol was immunoSEQ multiplex PCR, while the TCRdb copy is restricted to in-frame clones and leaves out a portion. The table records about 2.3 million clones, 85% to 95% of them present only once. The sequencing sample was made of naive CD4+ T cells from PBMCs. Sample subset: CD45RA+ positively selected. These receptors originate from a man aged 18 to 30 in good health. Some clones in this sample may be carry-over from other donors' samples.

The rearrangement uses TRBV10-3 and TRBJ2-7; D gene uncertain. V dropped 6 bases and J dropped 0 bases, with 12 bases sitting between them. Germline V gene sequence: CDR1 ENHRY, CDR2 SYGVKD. The CDR3 runs 14 residues. The CDR3 region is CAIRPIGNSYEQYF. In DNA, the CDR3 is TGTGCCATCAGACCCATCGGCAACTCCTACGAGCAGTACTTC.

This clone was seen more than once but under ten times. The chain has TRBV11-3 and TRBJ1-1; a possible D gene is TRBD1 (6 bases). The germline V gene encodes CDR1 SGHNT and CDR2 YENEEA. This CDR3 is built from 13 residues. Trimming took off 2 bases at V and 5 bases at J, with 9 bases between the two ends. The CDR3 DNA reads as TGTGCCAGCAGCTTACGCCAGGGGACTGAAGCTTTCTTT. It encodes CASSLRQGTEAFF. The whole variable domain, filled in from reference TRBV11-3 and TRBJ1-1, reads EAGVVQSPRYKIIEKKQPVAFWCNPISGHNTLYWYLQNLGQGPELLIRYENEEAVDDSQLPKDRFSAERLKGVDSTLKIQPAELGDSAVYLCASSLRQGTEAFFGQGTRLTVV.

CDR3 coding DNA: TGTGCCAGCAGCCGGGCCCAAAGGGAGCAGTACTTC. It specifies CASSRAQREQYF. This chain connects TRBV2 to TRBJ2-7; no definite D call. V lost 6 bases and J lost 7, with 13 bases in between. This CDR3 spans 12 amino acids. CDR1 is SNHLY and CDR2 is FYNNEI in the germline V gene.

The gene calls are TRBV2 and TRBJ2-7; the match to TRBD2 covers 10 bases. CDR1 SNHLY and CDR2 FYNNEI come from the germline V gene. The ends lost 5 bases at V and 5 bases at J; junction bases unmatched: 9. This CDR3 is 15 amino acids long. The CDR3 region is CASSWNLAGVDEQYF. CDR3 DNA: TGTGCCAGCAGTTGGAATCTAGCGGGAGTGGACGAGCAGTACTTC.

This chain links TRBV5-1 with TRBJ2-2, with 7 positions matching TRBD2. Unmatched junction bases numbered 12, after V lost 2 bases and J lost 5 bases. The CDR3 consists of 17 residues. CDR1 is SGHRS and CDR2 is YFSETQ in the germline V gene. The CDR3 loop is CASSLWLADFRTGELFF. Written as DNA, the CDR3 is TGCGCCAGCAGCTTATGGCTAGCGGACTTTAGGACCGGGGAGCTGTTTTTT.

This sequence joins TRBV15 and TRBJ2-2, with 14 bases identical to TRBD2. The CDR3 is 18 amino acids. V dropped 1 base and J dropped 5; count of bases not matched to a gene: 6. The germline V gene encodes CDR1 LNHNV and CDR2 YYDKDF (reference sequence). CDR3 nucleotides: TGTGCCACCAGCAGAGGACTAGCGGGAGGGCCTAGAACCGGGGAGCTGTTTTTT. This codes for CATSRGLAGGPRTGELFF.

The chain uses TRBV28 and TRBJ2-5, with D uncertain. V was trimmed by 3 bases and J by 5 bases, leaving 7 bases between them. Germline V gives CDR1 MDHEN, CDR2 SYDVKM. The CDR3 totals 12 residues. In DNA, the CDR3 is TGTGCCAGCAGTTTTTTTTTGGAGACCCAGTACTTC. Protein sequence: CASSFFLETQYF.

J is TRBJ2-3 and V is TRBV9, with TRBD2 matching 8 bases. Germline loops: CDR1 SGDLS, CDR2 YYNGEE. V was clipped by 0 bases and J by 4 bases; unmatched bases: 7. CDR3 size: 16 residues. CDR3 in DNA: TGTGCCAGCAGCGTAGACAGCGGGAGTATGGCAGATACGCAGTATTTT. Its translation: CASSVDSGSMADTQYF.

This clone appeared once. The V gene is TRBV4-2, the J gene TRBJ2-7; no definite D call. This CDR3 region has 16 residues. Looked up from germline, CDR1 is LGHNA and CDR2 is YNFKEQ. V dropped 1 base and J dropped 6 bases, with 19 bases sitting between them. The CDR3 nucleotides read TGTGCCAGCAGCCAAGTCCCCTCGTCGGGCTTAACCGAGCAGTACTTC. Residues: CASSQVPSSGLTEQYF.

The chain combines TRBV5-1 with TRBJ2-1; TRBD1 agrees at 7 bases. The CDR3 sequence is 14 residues long. The junction had 9 bases not matched to a gene; V was cut back by 5 bases and J by 7 bases. CDR1 and CDR2 (germline): SGHRS, YFSETQ. CDR3 bases: TGCGCCAGCAGTTTACAGGGGCCACTGAATGAGCAGTTCTTC. The encoded protein is CASSLQGPLNEQFF.

The gene calls are TRBV5-1 and TRBJ2-7, with 8 bases lining up with TRBD2. J gave up 9 bases and V 4 bases, and 18 bases lay outside the gene matches. Germline V gives CDR1 SGHRS, CDR2 YFSETQ. The CDR3 runs 16 residues. CDR3 amino acids: CASSLNPPGGGVGQYF. Here the CDR3 DNA reads TGCGCCAGCAGCCTGAACCCCCCGGGGGGGGGCGTTGGGCAGTACTTC.

On this clone: Other DNA sequences in the sample encode the same CDR3. The genes are TRBV2 and TRBJ1-5; 7 bases fit TRBD1. The CDR3 runs 13 residues. V lost 4 bases to trimming and J lost 6 bases; unmatched junction nucleotides: 3. CDR1 and CDR2 (germline): SNHLY, FYNNEI. For the CDR3, the DNA is TGTGCCAGCAGTGGGACAGGTGGTCAGCCCCAGCATTTT. It translates to CASSGTGGQPQHF.

This clone was seen once. The chain has TRBV7-8 and TRBJ2-7; 13 bases match TRBD2. The CDR3 contains 15 residues. The V gene's germline CDR1 is SGHVS and CDR2 FQNEAQ. J gave up 3 bases and V 3 bases, and 2 bases lay outside the gene matches. The DNA for the CDR3 is TGTGCCAGCAGCTTGCGGACTAGCGGGGGCTACGAGCAGTACTTC. Protein sequence: CASSLRTSGGYEQYF.

The V call is TRBV2, the J call TRBJ1-1; weak D call: TRBD1 (5 bases). V was clipped by 3 bases and J by 3 bases, with 17 bases between them. This CDR3 region has 16 residues. Per the germline V gene, CDR1 is SNHLY and CDR2 is FYNNEI. CDR3 sequence reads: CASSDGDPRADTEAFF. DNA for the CDR3: TGTGCCAGCAGTGACGGGGACCCCCGGGCGGACACTGAAGCTTTCTTT.

The CDR3 nucleotides are TGTGCCTGGAGTCCGAACTTAACTGGAAACACCATATATTTT. It yields the protein CAWSPNLTGNTIYF. V gene TRBV30 combines with J gene TRBJ1-3; D unresolved. The CDR3 spans 14 residues. Trimming took 2 bases from V and 2 from J, leaving 10 bases between them. Per germline, CDR1 GTSNPN and CDR2 SVGIG (reference sequence).

The chain's CDR3 is CASARGRAGNTIYF. In nucleotides, the CDR3 is TGTGCCAGCGCAAGGGGGCGAGCTGGAAACACCATATATTTT. The chain employs TRBV6-5 and TRBJ1-3; TRBD1 aligns across 7 bases. Germline CDR1 is MNHEY and CDR2 is SVGAGI. J gave up 2 bases and V 8 bases, and 6 bases lay outside the gene matches. The CDR3 sequence is 14 residues long.

This chain links TRBV28 with TRBJ2-1; TRBD2 is a possible D gene (6 bases). Per the germline V gene, CDR1 is MDHEN and CDR2 is SYDVKM. CDR3 length: 14 amino acids. The germline V and J ends were trimmed by 5 bases and 3 bases, with 11 bases remaining between them. The CDR3 spells CASSLHGSYNEQFF. The CDR3 coding sequence is TGTGCCAGCAGTCTACACGGGAGCTACAATGAGCAGTTCTTC.

In this sample, this clone turned up once. V usage is TRBV7-3 and J usage is TRBJ2-6, with 9 bases that match TRBD1. V was clipped by 5 bases and J by 3 bases; unmatched bases: 5. The CDR3 has 16 residues. Looked up from germline, CDR1 is SGHTA and CDR2 is FQGTGA. CDR3: CASSPGQGFGANVLTF. CDR3 sequence (DNA): TGTGCCAGCAGCCCTGGACAGGGGTTTGGGGCCAACGTCCTGACTTTC. Full variable domain (missing parts from reference TRBV7-3 and TRBJ2-6): GAGVSQTPSNKVTEKGKYVELRCDPISGHTALYWYRQSLGQGPEFLIYFQGTGAADDSGLPNDRFFAVRPEGSVSTLKIQRTERGDSAVYLCASSPGQGFGANVLTFGAGSRLTVL.

In the case of this clone: A read error may account for a junction end that differs from germline. CDR3 amino acids: CASSEFSREVVGF. The CDR3 DNA reads as TGTGCCAGCAGTGAATTTAGTAGGGAGGTCGTAGGGTTC. The V call is TRBV6-1, the J call TRBJ2-7; perhaps TRBD2 as D (6 bases). Germline CDR1 and CDR2: MNHNS and SASEGT. The CDR3 runs to 13 residues.

The rearrangement joins TRBV28 to TRBJ1-2, with 7 bases lining up with TRBD1. The V segment lost 6 bases and the J segment 3 bases; nucleotides outside the gene matches: 4. From germline, CDR1 is MDHEN and CDR2 SYDVKM. The length of the CDR3 is 13 residues. CDR3 sequence: CASRLGTDYGYTF. In nucleotides, the CDR3 is TGTGCCAGCAGGCTCGGGACAGACTATGGCTACACCTTC.

V usage is TRBV7-9 and J usage is TRBJ2-2, with TRBD2 matching 12 bases. The CDR3 covers 17 residues. Trimming removed 4 bases from V and 6 bases from J; junction bases left unmatched: 9. The germline gives CDR1 SEHNR, CDR2 FQNEAQ (reference sequence). CDR3 residues: CASSSSGTSGWSGELFF. The DNA of the CDR3 is TGTGCCAGCAGCTCCTCCGGGACTAGCGGGTGGTCCGGGGAGCTGTTTTTT.

This clone was recorded once. One junction end disagrees with the germline gene, perhaps due to a read error. The rearrangement joins TRBV19 to TRBJ2-5, with TRBD2 matching 8 bases. Germline V gene data show CDR1 as LNHDA and CDR2 as SQIVND (reference sequence). CDR3 length equals 16 residues. Here the CDR3 reads CASSIEGAGVFETQHF. DNA of the CDR3: TGTGCCAGTAGTATAGAAGGAGCGGGAGTGTTTGAGACCCAGCACTTC. The whole variable domain, filled in from reference TRBV19 and TRBJ2-5, reads DGGITQSPKYLFRKEGQNVTLSCEQNLNHDAMYWYRQDPGQGLRLIYYSQIVNDFQKGDIAEGYSVSREKKESFPLTVTSAQKNPTAFYLCASSIEGAGVFETQHFGPGTRLLVL.

The sample holds one count of this clone. The rearrangement uses TRBV19 and TRBJ2-1; the match to TRBD1 covers 9 bases. The CDR3 covers 14 residues. V was pared by 6 bases and J by 7 bases, with 7 bases of the junction left unmatched. CDR1 LNHDA and CDR2 SQIVND come from the germline V gene (reference sequence). The DNA of the CDR3 is TGTGCCAGTAGGAAGCGGGACAGGGATAATGAGCAGTTCTTC. It is translated as CASRKRDRDNEQFF.

This clone has a single count. J is TRBJ1-2 and V is TRBV2; 7 bases are shared with TRBD1. The CDR3 contains 14 residues. V lost 10 bases, J lost 3 bases, and 11 bases stayed unmatched. Germline V gene lookup returns CDR1 SNHLY and CDR2 FYNNEI. CDR3 DNA sequence: TGTGCCACCTTACCGACAGGGCTTCACTATGGCTACACCTTC. Translated: CATLPTGLHYGYTF.

Regarding this clone: At the DNA level, this CDR3 is encoded by other sequences in the same sample as well. The chain carries TRBV19 and TRBJ2-7, with D maybe TRBD2 (6 bases). The germline V gene encodes CDR1 LNHDA and CDR2 SQIVND (reference sequence). V was clipped by 3 bases and J by 6 bases, with 9 bases between them. The CDR3 sequence is 12 residues long. The CDR3 is CASSIGGGEQYF. The CDR3 region has the DNA TGTGCCAGTAGTATCGGGGGTGGCGAGCAGTACTTC.

The chain joins TRBV19 to TRBJ2-7; unclear D gene. CDR3 length equals 14 residues. Between the trimmed V and J ends, which lost 3 bases and 5 bases, there was a span of 14 bases. Germline-derived CDR1 and CDR2 are LNHDA and SQIVND (reference sequence). CDR3 bases: TGTGCCAGTAGTATTGTGGGCCAGTATGACGAGCAGTACTTC. The encoded protein is CASSIVGQYDEQYF.

This rearrangement joins TRBV10-3 to TRBJ2-7, with D unresolved. The CDR3 has 15 residues. V lost 4 bases, J lost 0 bases, and 13 bases lay in between. Germline CDR1 and CDR2: ENHRY and SYGVKD. The CDR3 DNA reads TGTGCCATCAGTGCCCGTGACACGAGCTCCTACGAGCAGTACTTC. This codes for CAISARDTSSYEQYF.

About this clone itself: This may be a read error: a much more frequent sequence differs by one nucleotide. The same CDR3 arises from other DNA sequences in this sample as well. The chain recombines TRBV7-6 with TRBJ2-5; D is undetermined. Germline loops: CDR1 SGHVS, CDR2 FNYEAQ. Trimming shortened V by 4 bases and J by 2 bases, and 2 bases separated the two germline ends. CDR3 size: 11 residues. CDR3 coding DNA: TGTGCCAGCAGCTCACAAGAGACCCAGTACTTC. Protein sequence: CASSSQETQYF.

About this clone itself: This CDR3 is also generated by other DNA sequences in the sample. The chain uses TRBV19 and TRBJ1-3; a weak D match, TRBD1 (6 bases). There are 14 residues in the CDR3. CDR1 and CDR2 from the germline V gene are LNHDA and SQIVND (reference sequence). V was trimmed by 3 bases and J by 4 bases, leaving 10 bases between them. CDR3 protein: CASSIPGTGNTIYF. The CDR3 nucleotides are TGTGCCAGTAGTATCCCGGGGACAGGAAACACCATATATTTT.

V and J are TRBV5-1 and TRBJ2-5; D unclear. Germline CDR1 is SGHRS and CDR2 is YFSETQ. Trimming removed 4 bases from V and 5 bases from J, with 12 bases in between. CDR3 length: 13 residues. CDR3 DNA sequence: TGCGCCAGCAGCCCAGACAACTTGGAGACCCAGTACTTC. Encoded protein: CASSPDNLETQYF.

This clone showed up just once. CDR3 in amino acids: CATTTSFAGELFF. In DNA form, the CDR3 reads TGTGCCACCACGACTAGTTTCGCCGGGGAGCTGTTTTTT. The chain links TRBV2 to TRBJ2-2; perhaps TRBD2 as D (6 bases). The CDR3 extends over 13 amino acids. V lost 10 bases, J lost 6 bases, and 15 bases lay in between. Germline V gene data show CDR1 as SNHLY and CDR2 as FYNNEI. The complete variable domain, with remaining parts taken from reference TRBV2 and TRBJ2-2, reads EPEVTQTPSHQVTQMGQEVILRCVPISNHLYFYWYRQILGQKVEFLVSFYNNEISEKSEIFDDQFSVERPDGSNFTLKIRSTKLEDSAMYFCATTTSFAGELFFGEGSRLTVL.

The chain uses TRBV5-1 and TRBJ2-3; no clear D gene. V lost 4 bases and J lost 2, with 14 bases in between. The CDR3 contains 15 residues. Germline loops: CDR1 SGHRS, CDR2 YFSETQ. The chain's CDR3 is CASSLTASTTDTQYF. The CDR3 DNA reads as TGCGCCAGCAGCCTAACGGCATCAACCACAGATACGCAGTATTTT.